This T cell receptor beta chain was sequenced in a study of blood T cells in healthy people across ages. It was with a sample-barcoded 5' primer and a J-beta primer mix that a second PCR of roughly 7 to 11 cycles was run. TCRdb passed the 5' RACE reads through MiXCR, listing each CDR3 protein once. The sample lists hundreds of thousands of distinct CDR3 sequences, roughly 53% occurring once. Looked up from germline, CDR1 is MNHEY and CDR2 is SVGAGI. The length of the CDR3 is 14 residues. The sequencing input was blood. This sequence was found in a man between 60 and 75 years old in good health. V gene TRBV6-5 combines with J gene TRBJ2-7; a weak D match, TRBD2 (5 bases). The end of the DNA aligns better with TRBJ2-4, so the J call may be wrong. The CDR3 reads CASSYFEGGNIQYF. The CDR3 bases are TGTGCCAGCAGTTACTTCGAGGGTGGAAACATTCAGTACTTC.